A single T cell receptor (beta chain) is shown here with its context. The antigen is undetermined. Since no conserved phenylalanine or tryptophan closes the CDR3, a read error is the likely cause. These data belong to a study of response to subunit inactivated influenza vaccine. Study results and caveats: The study's authors posited that every seasonal influenza vaccination enlists few new T cells.

One entry per CDR3 protein, called by TCRdb with MiXCR from the RT-PCR reads. The sample records 500,000 or so distinct CDR3 sequences, 16% being singletons. The CDR3 has 16 amino acids. Germline CDR1 SGHAT, CDR2 FQNNGV. The chain couples TRBV11-2 to TRBJ1-3; D call uncertain. The TCR comes from a man aged 45 to 75 who received an inactivated influenza vaccine. Here the sequenced sample was CD4+ T cells sorted from PBMCs, taken around 2 years after vaccination. CDR3 sequence (DNA): TGTGCCAGCAGCTTGGGTGCCGCTAACTCTGGAAACACTATATATTAT. The encoded protein is CASSLGAANSGNTIYY.